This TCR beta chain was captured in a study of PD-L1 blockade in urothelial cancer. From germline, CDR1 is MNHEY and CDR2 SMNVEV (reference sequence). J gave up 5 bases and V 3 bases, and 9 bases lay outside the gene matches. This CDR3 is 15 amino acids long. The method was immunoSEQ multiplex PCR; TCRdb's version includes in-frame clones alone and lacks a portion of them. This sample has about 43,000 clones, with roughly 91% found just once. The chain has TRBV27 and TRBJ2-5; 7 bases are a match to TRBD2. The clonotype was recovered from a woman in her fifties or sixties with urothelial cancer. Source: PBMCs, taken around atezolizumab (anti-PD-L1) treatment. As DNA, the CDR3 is TGTGCCAGCAGTTTCTTCCGGACTAGGTCGGAGACCCAGTACTTC. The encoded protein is CASSFFRTRSETQYF.